Following are 18 T cell receptor beta chains from one sample sequenced in a study of T cell responses to AZD1222 COVID-19 vaccine. Profiling relied on immunoSEQ multiplex PCR, and the TCRdb table lists in-frame clones only, not all of them. The sample yields 180,000 or so clones, less than 90% seen once. This material consisted of peripheral blood, taken on day 0 of AZD1222 vaccination. These receptors were collected from an adult in good health.

This clone was picked up one time. V and J are TRBV29-1 and TRBJ1-2; D perhaps matches TRBD1 (5 bases). The CDR3 spans 15 residues. Germline CDR1 is SQVTM and CDR2 is ANQGSEA. V was cut by 3 bases and J by 5 bases, with 19 bases left in between. The CDR3 region is CSVDPPYGADYGYTF. Written as DNA, the CDR3 is TGCAGCGTTGATCCCCCGTATGGGGCGGATTATGGCTACACCTTC.

The chain employs TRBV7-2 and TRBJ1-5; tentative D call: TRBD1 (6 bases). The CDR3 has 16 residues. CDR1 SGHTA and CDR2 FQGNSA come from the germline V gene. Trimming removed 1 base at V and 5 bases at J, with 15 bases between. In nucleotides, the CDR3 is TGTGCCAGCAGCTTAGGGGGGGGCAGGCCCCATCAGCCCCAGCATTTT. Its translation: CASSLGGGRPHQPQHF.

This chain joins TRBV7-2 and TRBJ1-2; D is perhaps TRBD1 (6 bases). Trimming shortened V by 1 base and J by 5 bases, and 11 bases separated the two germline ends. The CDR3 totals 14 residues. Germline V CDR1 and CDR2: SGHTA, FQGNSA. The CDR3 bases are TGTGCCAGCAGCTTAGGGGGGACATCTTATGGCTACACCTTC. This sequence encodes CASSLGGTSYGYTF.

The gene calls are TRBV7-2 and TRBJ1-2; 9 positions agree with TRBD1. The CDR3 is made up of 19 amino acids. Germline V lookup: CDR1 SGHTA, CDR2 FQGNSA. V lost 6 bases to trimming and J lost 2 bases; unmatched junction nucleotides: 19. CDR3 sequence: CASRSSQQGQGLLNYGYTF. The CDR3 DNA is TGTGCCAGCAGGTCAAGCCAACAGGGACAGGGCCTTTTGAACTATGGCTACACCTTC.

The chain is built from TRBV9 and TRBJ2-1; maybe TRBD2 (6 bases). With 0 bases removed from V and 7 bases from J, the gap between germline ends came to 11 bases. Germline V lookup: CDR1 SGDLS, CDR2 YYNGEE. The CDR3 is 14 residues long. The chain's CDR3 is CASSVAGAINEQFF. CDR3 DNA sequence: TGTGCCAGCAGCGTAGCGGGAGCTATTAATGAGCAGTTCTTC.

The chain carries TRBV12-5 and TRBJ2-1; 9 bases match TRBD2. The CDR3 length is 19 residues. V shed 0 bases, J shed 6 bases, and the junction held 15 bases outside the gene matches. Looked up from germline, CDR1 is LGHNT and CDR2 is FRNRAP. The CDR3 here is CASGLVVSDPGGRGNEQFF. DNA for the CDR3: TGTGCTAGTGGTTTGGTAGTGTCGGACCCCGGCGGGAGGGGCAATGAGCAGTTCTTC. Variable domain in full (rest from reference TRBV12-5 and TRBJ2-1): DARVTQTPRHKVTEMGQEVTMRCQPILGHNTVFWYRQTMMQGLELLAYFRNRAPLDDSGMPKDRFSAEMPDATLATLKIQPSEPRDSAVYFCASGLVVSDPGGRGNEQFFGPGTRLTVL.

This chain joins TRBV7-9 and TRBJ2-7, with a tentative D call TRBD1 (6 bases). Germline V CDR1 and CDR2: SEHNR, FQNEAQ (reference sequence). Deletions cut 5 bases from V and 3 bases from J, with 17 bases between. This CDR3 region has 15 residues. CDR3 loop: CASSPRDIFFYEQYF. CDR3 DNA: TGTGCCAGCAGCCCTCGGGACATTTTTTTCTACGAGCAGTACTTC.

The V gene is TRBV5-5, the J gene TRBJ2-6; possible D gene TRBD2, 6 bases. The V gene's germline CDR1 is SGHKS and CDR2 YYEKEE (reference sequence). The V gene lost 5 bases and the J gene lost 2 bases, with 17 bases spanning the gap. The CDR3 extends over 17 amino acids. DNA of the CDR3: TGTGCCAGCAGTCGCGCGGGGCCACTGGCTGGGGCCAACGTCCTGACTTTC. As protein: CASSRAGPLAGANVLTF.

The V call is TRBV9, the J call TRBJ1-4, with D unclear. The ends were cut back, 0 bases at V and 1 base at J, with 7 bases in the middle. The V gene's germline CDR1 is SGDLS and CDR2 YYNGEE. CDR3 length equals 15 residues. The CDR3 is CASSVAWGTNEKLFF. For the CDR3, the DNA is TGTGCCAGCAGCGTAGCGTGGGGAACTAATGAAAAACTGTTTTTT.

V usage is TRBV24-1 and J usage is TRBJ2-7, with D unresolved. V was pared by 2 bases and J by 4 bases, with 2 bases between. This CDR3 comprises 11 residues. CDR1 KGHDR and CDR2 SFDVKD come from the germline V gene. The CDR3 region is CATSDSYEQYF. CDR3 sequence (DNA): TGTGCCACCAGTGATTCTTACGAGCAGTACTTC.

The gene calls are TRBV19 and TRBJ1-3; D is ambiguous. Trimming removed 5 bases from V and 2 bases from J, with 13 bases in between. Per germline, CDR1 LNHDA and CDR2 SQIVND (reference sequence). The CDR3 has 15 residues. CDR3 nucleotides: TGTGCCAGTAGTGTAGTTACAAGGCCTGGAAACACCATATATTTT. This gives the protein CASSVVTRPGNTIYF.

V and J are TRBV10-3 and TRBJ1-6, with 8 bases matching TRBD1. Germline CDR1 ENHRY, CDR2 SYGVKD. The CDR3 contains 14 residues. The V and J ends lost 5 bases and 10 bases, in that order; junction bases with no gene match: 7. The CDR3 nucleotides are TGTGCCATCAGTAACTCCGGGACAGGATCACCCCTCCACTTT. It specifies CAISNSGTGSPLHF.

The rearrangement links TRBV10-3 to TRBJ2-1, with D tentatively TRBD1 (5 bases). The V gene's germline CDR1 is ENHRY and CDR2 SYGVKD. This CDR3 spans 13 amino acids. The V gene lost 8 bases and the J gene lost 6 bases, with 14 bases spanning the gap. CDR3 sequence reads: CAIRGASGNEQFF. The CDR3 bases are TGTGCCATCCGTGGGGCCTCGGGCAATGAGCAGTTCTTC.

The genes are TRBV12-3 or TRBV12-4 and TRBJ2-6; D gene ambiguous. V was trimmed by 4 bases and J by 12 bases, leaving 13 bases between them. The CDR3 loop spans 13 amino acids. Written as DNA, the CDR3 is TGTGCCAGCAGTTCTCTGACAACCTCCGTCCTGACTTTC. Translated, it gives CASSSLTTSVLTF.

The chain uses TRBV7-2 and TRBJ2-1; 9 bases line up with TRBD1. The J segment lost 6 bases and the V segment lost 3 bases, leaving 3 bases of the junction unmatched. Germline V gives CDR1 SGHTA, CDR2 FQGNSA. The CDR3 has 14 residues. The CDR3 coding sequence is TGTGCCAGCAGCTTCGACAGGGGGGGCAATGAGCAGTTCTTC. Its protein is CASSFDRGGNEQFF.

CDR3 region: CATSRDYPGGNDNSPLHF. For the CDR3, the DNA is TGTGCCACCAGCAGAGATTACCCAGGGGGCAATGATAATTCACCCCTCCACTTT. The rearrangement joins TRBV15 to TRBJ1-6, with TRBD1 matching 8 bases. J gave up 5 bases and V 0 bases, and 9 bases lay outside the gene matches. The germline CDR1 and CDR2 sequences are LNHNV and YYDKDF (reference sequence). The CDR3 extends over 18 amino acids.

This sequence joins TRBV6-6 and TRBJ1-5; D gene unclear. Germline CDR1 and CDR2: MNHNY and SVGAGI (reference sequence). CDR3 size: 16 residues. V dropped 5 bases and J dropped 0 bases, with 14 bases sitting between them. The CDR3: CASSPRWVYSNQPQHF. CDR3 in DNA: TGTGCCAGCAGTCCCCGGTGGGTTTATAGCAATCAGCCCCAGCATTTT.

The rearrangement joins TRBV7-6 to TRBJ1-4, with 7 positions matching TRBD1. This CDR3 comprises 17 residues. The junction had 10 bases not matched to a gene; V was cut back by 1 base and J by 5 bases. The germline CDR1 and CDR2 sequences are SGHVS and FNYEAQ. CDR3 nucleotides: TGTGCCAGCAGCTTAGAAGTAACAGGGGCCCTAAATGAAAAACTGTTTTTT. Translation: CASSLEVTGALNEKLFF.